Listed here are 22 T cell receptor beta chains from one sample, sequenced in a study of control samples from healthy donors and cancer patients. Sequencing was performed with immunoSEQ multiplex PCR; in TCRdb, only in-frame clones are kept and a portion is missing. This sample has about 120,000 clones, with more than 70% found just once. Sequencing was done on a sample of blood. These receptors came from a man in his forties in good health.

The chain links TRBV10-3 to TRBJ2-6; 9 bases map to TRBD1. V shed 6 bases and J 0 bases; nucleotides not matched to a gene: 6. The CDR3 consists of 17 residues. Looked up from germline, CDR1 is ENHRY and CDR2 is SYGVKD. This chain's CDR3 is CAIRSGTGLSGANVLTF. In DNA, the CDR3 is TGTGCCATCAGGTCCGGGACAGGGCTCTCTGGGGCCAACGTCCTGACTTTC.

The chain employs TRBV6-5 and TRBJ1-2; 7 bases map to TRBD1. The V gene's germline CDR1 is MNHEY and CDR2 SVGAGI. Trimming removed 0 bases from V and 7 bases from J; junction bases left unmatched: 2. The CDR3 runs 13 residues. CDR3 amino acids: CASSYSRGLGYTF. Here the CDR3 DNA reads TGTGCCAGCAGTTACTCGAGGGGGCTTGGCTACACCTTC.

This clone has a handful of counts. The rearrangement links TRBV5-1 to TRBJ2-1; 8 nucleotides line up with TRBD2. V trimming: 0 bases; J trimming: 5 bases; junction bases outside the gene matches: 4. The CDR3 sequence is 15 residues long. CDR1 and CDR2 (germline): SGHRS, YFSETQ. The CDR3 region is CASSLDGGGHNEQFF. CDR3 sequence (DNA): TGCGCCAGCAGCTTGGATGGCGGGGGGCACAATGAGCAGTTCTTC. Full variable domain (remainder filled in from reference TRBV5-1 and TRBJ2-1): KAGVTQTPRYLIKTRGQQVTLSCSPISGHRSVSWYQQTPGQGLQFLFEYFSETQRNKGNFPGRFSGRQFSNSRSEMNVSTLELGDSALYLCASSLDGGGHNEQFFGPGTRLTVL.

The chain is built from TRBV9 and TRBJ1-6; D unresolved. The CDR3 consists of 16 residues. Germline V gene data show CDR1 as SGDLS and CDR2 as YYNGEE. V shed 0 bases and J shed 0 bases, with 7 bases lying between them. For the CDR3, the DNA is TGTGCCAGCAGCGTAGGAGTTATCTCCTATAATTCACCCCTCCACTTT. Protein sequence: CASSVGVISYNSPLHF. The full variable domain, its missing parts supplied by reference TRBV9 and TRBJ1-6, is DSGVTQTPKHLITATGQRVTLRCSPRSGDLSVYWYQQSLDQGLQFLIQYYNGEERAKGNILERFSAQQFPDLHSELNLSSLELGDSALYFCASSVGVISYNSPLHFGNGTRLTVT.

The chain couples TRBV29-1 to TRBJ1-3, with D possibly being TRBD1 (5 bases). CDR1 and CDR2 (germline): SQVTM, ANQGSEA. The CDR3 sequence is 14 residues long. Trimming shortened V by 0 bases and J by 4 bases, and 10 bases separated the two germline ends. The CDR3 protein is CSVEEPGTGNTIYF. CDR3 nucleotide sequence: TGCAGCGTTGAAGAACCGGGGACCGGAAACACCATATATTTT. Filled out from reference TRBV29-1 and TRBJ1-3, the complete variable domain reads SAVISQKPSRDICQRGTSLTIQCQVDSQVTMMFWYRQQPGQSLTLIATANQGSEATYESGFVIDKFPISRPNLTFSTLTVSNMSPEDSSIYLCSVEEPGTGNTIYFGEGSWLTVV.

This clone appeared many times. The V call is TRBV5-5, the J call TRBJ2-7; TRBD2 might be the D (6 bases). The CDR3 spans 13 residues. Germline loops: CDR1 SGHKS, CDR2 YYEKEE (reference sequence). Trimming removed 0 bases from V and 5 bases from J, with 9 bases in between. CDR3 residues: CASSLERGNEQYF. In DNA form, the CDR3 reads TGTGCCAGCAGCTTGGAACGGGGGAACGAGCAGTACTTC.

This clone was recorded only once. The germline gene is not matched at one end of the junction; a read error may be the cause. The CDR3 nucleotides read TGTGCCGGCAGTGAACATAGCGGACAGTACCAGCCCCAGCATTTT. Its protein product is CAGSEHSGQYQPQHF. V gene TRBV2 combines with J gene TRBJ1-5; D possibly corresponds to TRBD1 (6 bases). The CDR3 is 15 residues long. Looked up from germline, CDR1 is SNHLY and CDR2 is FYNNEI.

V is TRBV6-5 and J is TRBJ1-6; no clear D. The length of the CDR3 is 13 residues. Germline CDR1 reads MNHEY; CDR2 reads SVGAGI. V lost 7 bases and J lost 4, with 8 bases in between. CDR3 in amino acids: CASKVAYNSPLHF. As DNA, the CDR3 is TGTGCCAGCAAAGTAGCATATAATTCACCCCTCCACTTT.

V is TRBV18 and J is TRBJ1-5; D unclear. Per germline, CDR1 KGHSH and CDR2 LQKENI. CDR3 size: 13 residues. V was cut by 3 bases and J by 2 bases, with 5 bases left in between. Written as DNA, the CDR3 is TGTGCCAGCTCACCCGGTCGCAATCAGCCCCAGCATTTT. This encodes CASSPGRNQPQHF.

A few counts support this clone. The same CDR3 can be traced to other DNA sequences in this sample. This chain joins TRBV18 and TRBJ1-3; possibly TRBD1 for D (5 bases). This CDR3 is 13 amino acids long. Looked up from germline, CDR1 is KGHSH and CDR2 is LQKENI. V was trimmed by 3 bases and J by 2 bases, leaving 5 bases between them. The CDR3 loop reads CASSPGAGNTIYF. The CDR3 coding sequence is TGTGCCAGCTCACCGGGGGCTGGAAACACCATATATTTT.

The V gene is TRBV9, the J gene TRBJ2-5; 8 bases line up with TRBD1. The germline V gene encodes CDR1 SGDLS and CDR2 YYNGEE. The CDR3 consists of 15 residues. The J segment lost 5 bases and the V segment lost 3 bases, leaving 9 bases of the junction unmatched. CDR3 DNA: TGTGCCAGCAGCGCCCAGGGGGCTAGGGGGGAGACCCAGTACTTC. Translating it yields CASSAQGARGETQYF.

The CDR3 spells CASTPGQGANNEQFF. The CDR3 nucleotides read TGTGCCAGCACCCCGGGACAGGGGGCGAATAATGAGCAGTTCTTC. The J gene is TRBJ2-1, the V gene TRBV2; 12 nucleotides agree with TRBD1. CDR3 length: 15 amino acids. In germline, CDR1 is SNHLY, CDR2 FYNNEI. J lost 7 bases, V lost 7 bases, and 8 bases had no gene match. Together with reference TRBV2 and TRBJ2-1, the CDR3 gives the full variable domain: EPEVTQTPSHQVTQMGQEVILRCVPISNHLYFYWYRQILGQKVEFLVSFYNNEISEKSEIFDDQFSVERPDGSNFTLKIRSTKLEDSAMYFCASTPGQGANNEQFFGPGTRLTVL.

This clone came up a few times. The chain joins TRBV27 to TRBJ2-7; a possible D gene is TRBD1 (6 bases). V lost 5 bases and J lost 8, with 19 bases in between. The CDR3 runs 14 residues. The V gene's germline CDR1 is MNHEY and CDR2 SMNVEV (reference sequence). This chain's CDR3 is CASSPRDTRGQQYF. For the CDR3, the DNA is TGTGCCAGCAGTCCTAGGGATACCAGGGGACAGCAGTACTTC.

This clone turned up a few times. The CDR3 region has the DNA TGTGCCAGCAGCTCTAGCGGGGGGGCGAACACCGGGGAGCTGTTTTTT. It is translated as CASSSSGGANTGELFF. The chain uses TRBV7-8 and TRBJ2-2; 12 bases match TRBD2. V was pared by 4 bases and J by 0 bases, with 0 bases of the junction left unmatched. This CDR3 region has 16 residues. The germline V gene encodes CDR1 SGHVS and CDR2 FQNEAQ.

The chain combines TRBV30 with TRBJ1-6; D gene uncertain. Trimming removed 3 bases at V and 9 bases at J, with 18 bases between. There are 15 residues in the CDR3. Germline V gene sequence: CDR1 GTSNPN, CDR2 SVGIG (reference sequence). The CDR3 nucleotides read TGTGCCTGGAGGGGTAACGAGATTGCCACTTCACCCCTCCACTTT. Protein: CAWRGNEIATSPLHF.

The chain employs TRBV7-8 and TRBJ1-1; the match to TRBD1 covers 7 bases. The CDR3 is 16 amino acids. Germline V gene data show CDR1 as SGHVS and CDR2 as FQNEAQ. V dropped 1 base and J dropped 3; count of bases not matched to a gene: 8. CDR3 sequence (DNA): TGTGCCAGCAGCTTAGGACAGGGAGGAAGTTACACTGAAGCTTTCTTT. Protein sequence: CASSLGQGGSYTEAFF.

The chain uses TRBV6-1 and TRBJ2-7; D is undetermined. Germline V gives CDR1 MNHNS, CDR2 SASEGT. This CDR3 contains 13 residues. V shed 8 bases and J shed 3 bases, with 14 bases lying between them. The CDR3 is CASGDPKLYEQYF. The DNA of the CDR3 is TGTGCCAGCGGGGATCCTAAACTCTACGAGCAGTACTTC.

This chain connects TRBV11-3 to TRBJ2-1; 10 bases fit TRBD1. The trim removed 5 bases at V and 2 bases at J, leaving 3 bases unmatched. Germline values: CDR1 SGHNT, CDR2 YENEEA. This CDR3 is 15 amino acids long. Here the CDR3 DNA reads TGTGCCAGCAGCGAGGGACAGGGGACCTACAATGAGCAGTTCTTC. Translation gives CASSEGQGTYNEQFF.

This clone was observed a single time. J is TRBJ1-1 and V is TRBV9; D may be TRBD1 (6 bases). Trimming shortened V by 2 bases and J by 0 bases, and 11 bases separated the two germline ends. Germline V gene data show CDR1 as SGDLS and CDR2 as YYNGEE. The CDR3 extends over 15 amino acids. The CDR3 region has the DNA TGTGCCAGCAGCGTTAGTACAGGGATGAACACTGAAGCTTTCTTT. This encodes CASSVSTGMNTEAFF.

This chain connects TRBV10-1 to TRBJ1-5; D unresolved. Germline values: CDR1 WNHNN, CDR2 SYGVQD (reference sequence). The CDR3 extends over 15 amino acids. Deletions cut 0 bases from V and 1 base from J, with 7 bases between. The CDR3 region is CASSESAGSNQPQHF. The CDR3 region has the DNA TGCGCCAGCAGTGAGTCGGCAGGAAGCAATCAGCCCCAGCATTTT.

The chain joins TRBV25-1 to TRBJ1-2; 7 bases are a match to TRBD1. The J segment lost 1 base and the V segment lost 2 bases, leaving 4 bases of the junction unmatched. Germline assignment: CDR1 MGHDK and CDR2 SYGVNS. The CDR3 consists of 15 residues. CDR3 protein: CASSEIGGYNYGYTF. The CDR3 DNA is TGTGCCAGCAGTGAAATAGGGGGCTATAACTATGGCTACACCTTC.

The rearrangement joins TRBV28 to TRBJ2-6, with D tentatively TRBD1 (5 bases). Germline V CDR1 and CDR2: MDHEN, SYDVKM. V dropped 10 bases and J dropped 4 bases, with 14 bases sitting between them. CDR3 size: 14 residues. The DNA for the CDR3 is TGTGCCACCATACGACAGTCCGGGGCCAACGTCCTGACTTTC. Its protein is CATIRQSGANVLTF.